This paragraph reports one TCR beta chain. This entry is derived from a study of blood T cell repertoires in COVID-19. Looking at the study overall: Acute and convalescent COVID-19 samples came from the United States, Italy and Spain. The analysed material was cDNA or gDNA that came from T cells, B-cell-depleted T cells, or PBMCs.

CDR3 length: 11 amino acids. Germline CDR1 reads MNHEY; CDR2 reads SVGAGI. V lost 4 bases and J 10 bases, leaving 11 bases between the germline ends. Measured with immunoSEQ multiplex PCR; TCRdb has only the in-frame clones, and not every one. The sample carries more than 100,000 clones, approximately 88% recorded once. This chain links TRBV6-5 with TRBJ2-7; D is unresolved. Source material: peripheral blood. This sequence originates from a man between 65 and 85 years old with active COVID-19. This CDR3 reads CASSSSSRQYF. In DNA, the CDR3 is TGTGCCAGCAGTTCGAGCTCACGACAGTACTTC.